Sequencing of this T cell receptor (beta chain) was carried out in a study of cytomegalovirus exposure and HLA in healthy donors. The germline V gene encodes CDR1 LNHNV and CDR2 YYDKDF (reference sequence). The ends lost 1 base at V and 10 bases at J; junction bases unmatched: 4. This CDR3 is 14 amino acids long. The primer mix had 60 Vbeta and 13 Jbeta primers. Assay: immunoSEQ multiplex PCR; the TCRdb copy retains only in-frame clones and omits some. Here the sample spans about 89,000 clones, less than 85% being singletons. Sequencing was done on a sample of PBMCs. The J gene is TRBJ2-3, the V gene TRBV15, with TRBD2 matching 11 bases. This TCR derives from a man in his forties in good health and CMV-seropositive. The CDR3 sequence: CATSRGLAGGAQYF. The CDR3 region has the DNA TGTGCCACCAGCAGAGGGCTAGCGGGAGGAGCGCAGTATTTT. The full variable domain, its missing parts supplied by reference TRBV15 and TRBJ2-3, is DAMVIQNPRYQVTQFGKPVTLSCSQTLNHNVMYWYQQKSSQAPKLLFHYYDKDFNNEADTPDNFQSRRPNTSFCFLDIRSPGLGDTAMYLCATSRGLAGGAQYFGPGTRLTVL.